This TCR beta chain stems from a study of control samples from healthy donors and cancer patients. The CDR3 covers 16 residues. V was pared by 4 bases and J by 3 bases, with 16 bases between. CDR1 is LGHDT and CDR2 is YNNKEL in the germline V gene (reference sequence). The table came from immunoSEQ multiplex PCR; TCRdb's copy has only in-frame clones and leaves some out. The sample records 65,000 to 90,000 clones, 80% to 90% being singletons. The rearrangement joins TRBV3-1 (or the pseudogene TRBV3-2) to TRBJ2-1; D is perhaps TRBD1 (7 bases). This receptor was taken from a man aged 50 to 59 in good health. Specimen: blood. The CDR3 DNA reads as TGTGCCAGCAGCCCCCCCAAGCAGGGGGGCTACAATGAGCAGTTCTTC. It is translated as CASSPPKQGGYNEQFF.